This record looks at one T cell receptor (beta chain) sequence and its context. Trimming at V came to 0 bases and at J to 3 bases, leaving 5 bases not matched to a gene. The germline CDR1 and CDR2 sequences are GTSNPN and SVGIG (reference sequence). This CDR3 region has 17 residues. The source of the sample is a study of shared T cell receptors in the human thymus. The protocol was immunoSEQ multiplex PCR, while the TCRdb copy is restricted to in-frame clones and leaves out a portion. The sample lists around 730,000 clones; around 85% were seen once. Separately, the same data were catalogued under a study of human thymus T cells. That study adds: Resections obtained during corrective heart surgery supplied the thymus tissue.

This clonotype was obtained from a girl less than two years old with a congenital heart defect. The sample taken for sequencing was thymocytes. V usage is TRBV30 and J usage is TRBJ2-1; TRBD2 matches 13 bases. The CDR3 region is CAWSVTRTSGGYNEQFF. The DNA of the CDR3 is TGTGCCTGGAGTGTCACTCGGACTAGCGGGGGCTACAATGAGCAGTTCTTC.